This TCR beta chain was documented in a study of blood T cell repertoires in COVID-19. Looking at the study overall: PBMCs, B-cell-depleted T cells, or T cells were the source of the cDNA or gDNA that made up the material.

Per the study methods: How many nucleated cells were present was estimated from reference gene primer amplification. Sequenced by immunoSEQ multiplex PCR; TCRdb stores in-frame clones only, minus some. D and trimming come from the DNA, and the V and J calls and clone size come from that table. Of about 220,000 clones in the sample, approximately 90% were seen once. Sequenced input: PBMCs or T cells enriched from blood (not recorded which). This receptor was identified in a woman in her thirties who had recovered from COVID-19.

The chain's CDR3 is CASTGLGNQPQHF. CDR3 in DNA: TGTGCCAGCACAGGGCTCGGCAATCAGCCCCAGCATTTT. The chain is built from TRBV6-5 and TRBJ1-5, with D possibly matching TRBD1 (5 bases). Trimming took off 7 bases at V and 2 bases at J, with 9 bases between the two ends. Germline V gives CDR1 MNHEY, CDR2 SVGAGI. CDR3 length: 13 residues.